These 14 T cell receptor beta chains were all obtained from the same sample, sequenced in a study of patients and donors after allogeneic stem cell transplantation (TCRdb year 2020). The library came from RT-PCR. Instrument on record: NextSeq 550. The public reads were run again by TCRdb, first through fastp at Q25 and then through MiXCR, and only productive beta chains were kept. Each record represents a unique CDR3 protein, reported with the most common genes and DNA among its rows. The sample contains approximately 150,000 distinct CDR3 sequences, about 30% of them found a single time. Of the sample, around 3.3% is held by the ten largest clones. The sequenced sample consisted of blood, either unsorted or a sorted T cell fraction (not recorded which). All receptors come from a human donor who was either an allogeneic HSCT recipient or a stem cell or donor lymphocyte infusion donor (not recorded which). It is not recorded whose cells these are; they may come from a transplant donor.

The rearrangement uses TRBV5-1 and TRBJ2-2; D remains unclear. Trimming left V 2 bases short and J 3 bases short, with 14 bases between. Germline CDR1 SGHRS, CDR2 YFSETQ. This CDR3 has 16 residues. The DNA for the CDR3 is TGCGCCAGCAGCTTTATGGCAGCTTGGGACACCGGGGAGCTGTTTTTT. Protein sequence: CASSFMAAWDTGELFF.

The chain has TRBV27 and TRBJ2-7, with D tentatively TRBD1 (6 bases). V shed 0 bases and J shed 0 bases, with 12 bases lying between them. This CDR3 is 16 amino acids long. The germline V gene encodes CDR1 MNHEY and CDR2 SMNVEV (reference sequence). The CDR3 here is CASSLSSHRASYEQYF. Here the CDR3 DNA reads TGTGCCAGCAGTTTATCCTCCCACAGGGCCTCCTACGAGCAGTACTTC.

This clonotype has a handful of counts. V gene TRBV7-2 combines with J gene TRBJ2-6; D gene uncertain. The CDR3 totals 15 residues. The V and J ends lost 4 bases and 0 bases respectively, with 7 bases between them. In germline, CDR1 is SGHTA, CDR2 FQGNSA. Here the CDR3 DNA reads TGTGCCAGCAGCTCTGTACTCTCTGGGGCCAACGTCCTGACTTTC. The encoded protein is CASSSVLSGANVLTF.

This rearrangement joins TRBV20-1 to TRBJ2-1; 12 bases map to TRBD2. Germline CDR1 is DFQATT and CDR2 is SNEGSKA (reference sequence). The ends lost 3 bases at V and 3 bases at J; junction bases unmatched: 18. This CDR3 has 20 residues. CDR3 protein: CSARGVRGLQTSGSYNEQFF. The CDR3 DNA sequence: TGCAGTGCTAGGGGAGTAAGGGGACTCCAGACTAGCGGGAGCTACAATGAGCAGTTCTTC.

This clonotype has more than one count but fewer than ten. Written as DNA, the CDR3 is TGCGCCAGCAGCCAAGAGGGCGCCGGCTACGAGCAGTACTTC. This gives the protein CASSQEGAGYEQYF. The chain couples TRBV4-1 to TRBJ2-7; D ambiguous. Germline V CDR1 and CDR2: MGHRA, YSYEKL. V was trimmed by 0 bases and J by 3 bases, leaving 9 bases between them. CDR3 length: 14 residues.

This rearrangement joins TRBV10-3 to TRBJ2-7; possibly TRBD2 for D (7 bases). In germline, CDR1 is ENHRY, CDR2 SYGVKD. V lost 6 bases and J lost 9, with 18 bases in between. The CDR3 loop spans 13 amino acids. The CDR3 sequence is CAISPGGPRAQYF. The CDR3 nucleotides are TGTGCCATCAGCCCCGGGGGGCCACGGGCGCAGTACTTC.

This clonotype was seen a handful of times. The chain uses TRBV5-1 and TRBJ1-1; possible D gene TRBD1, 6 bases. V was trimmed by 3 bases and J by 3 bases, leaving 12 bases between them. Germline V gene lookup returns CDR1 SGHRS and CDR2 YFSETQ. The CDR3 extends over 14 amino acids. CDR3 in amino acids: CASSSGQPDTEAFF. Written as DNA, the CDR3 is TGCGCCAGCAGCTCCGGACAGCCAGACACTGAAGCTTTCTTT. The whole variable domain, filled in from reference TRBV5-1 and TRBJ1-1, reads KAGVTQTPRYLIKTRGQQVTLSCSPISGHRSVSWYQQTPGQGLQFLFEYFSETQRNKGNFPGRFSGRQFSNSRSEMNVSTLELGDSALYLCASSSGQPDTEAFFGQGTRLTVV.

This chain uses TRBV19 with TRBJ2-7, with D perhaps TRBD2 (6 bases). The CDR3 runs to 14 residues. CDR1 is LNHDA and CDR2 is SQIVND in the germline V gene (reference sequence). Between the trimmed V and J ends, which lost 5 bases and 2 bases, there was a span of 13 bases. The CDR3 loop is CASSRGTQPYEQYF. CDR3 DNA sequence: TGTGCCAGTAGTCGGGGGACGCAACCCTACGAGCAGTACTTC.

This clonotype has ten or more counts. V is TRBV15 and J is TRBJ1-1, with no clear D. Per germline, CDR1 LNHNV and CDR2 YYDKDF (reference sequence). This CDR3 has 13 residues. Trimming cost V 7 bases and J 1 base, with 10 bases left between them. This CDR3 reads CATNAHGNTEAFF. In DNA, the CDR3 is TGTGCCACCAACGCACACGGGAACACTGAAGCTTTCTTT.

At least ten counts were recorded for this clonotype. The chain recombines TRBV12-3 or TRBV12-4 with TRBJ1-1; TRBD1 aligns across 7 bases. Unmatched junction bases numbered 13, after V lost 5 bases and J lost 1 base. This CDR3 comprises 17 residues. The CDR3 reads CASSPRQGSMRNTEAFF. The CDR3 nucleotides are TGTGCCAGCAGTCCCCGACAGGGTAGCATGAGGAACACTGAAGCTTTCTTT.

Only a few counts were recorded for this clonotype. V and J are TRBV4-3 and TRBJ1-1; D is ambiguous. From germline, CDR1 is LGHNA and CDR2 YSLEER. The CDR3 covers 13 residues. The germline V and J ends were trimmed by 1 base and 7 bases, with 10 bases remaining between them. CDR3 bases: TGCGCCAGCAGCCAAGGTTCGGTGGATGAAGCTTTCTTT. The encoded protein is CASSQGSVDEAFF.

In this sample, this clonotype turned up many times. This chain connects TRBV4-2 to TRBJ1-5; TRBD1 is a possible D gene (5 bases). The CDR3 totals 15 residues. Trimming removed 0 bases at V and 2 bases at J, with 8 bases between. Germline-derived CDR1 and CDR2 are LGHNA and YNFKEQ. CDR3 region: CASSQDAGRNQPQHF. The DNA of the CDR3 is TGTGCCAGCAGCCAAGATGCAGGGCGCAATCAGCCCCAGCATTTT.

In this sample, this clonotype turned up a few times. The rearrangement uses TRBV20-1 and TRBJ2-7, with D possibly TRBD2 on 5 matching bases. Germline CDR1 reads DFQATT; CDR2 reads SNEGSKA (reference sequence). There are 15 residues in the CDR3. V was trimmed by 3 bases and J by 1 base, leaving 16 bases between them. The CDR3 DNA reads as TGCAGTGCTAGTAATAGCGTCCCGATATCCTACGAGCAGTACTTC. Its translation: CSASNSVPISYEQYF.

CDR3 residues: CATSDTRTSGNTIYF. The CDR3 DNA sequence: TGTGCCACCAGTGATACCCGGACTTCCGGAAACACCATATATTTT. V gene TRBV24-1 combines with J gene TRBJ1-3, with unresolved D. Trimming pared 3 bases from V and 4 bases from J, leaving 12 bases between. CDR1 and CDR2 from the germline V gene are KGHDR and SFDVKD. The CDR3 extends over 15 amino acids.